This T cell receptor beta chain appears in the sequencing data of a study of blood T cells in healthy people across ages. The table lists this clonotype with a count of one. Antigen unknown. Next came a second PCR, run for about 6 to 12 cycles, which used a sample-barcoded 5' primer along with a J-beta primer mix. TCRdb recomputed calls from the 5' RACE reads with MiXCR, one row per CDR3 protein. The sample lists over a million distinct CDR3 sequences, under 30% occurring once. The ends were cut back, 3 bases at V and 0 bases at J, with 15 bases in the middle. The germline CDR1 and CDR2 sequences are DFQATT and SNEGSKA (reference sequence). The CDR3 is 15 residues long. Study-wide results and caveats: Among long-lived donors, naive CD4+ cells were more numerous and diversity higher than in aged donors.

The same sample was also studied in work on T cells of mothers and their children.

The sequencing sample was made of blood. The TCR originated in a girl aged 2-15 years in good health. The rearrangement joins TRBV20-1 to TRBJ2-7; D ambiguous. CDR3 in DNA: TGCAGTGCTAGTGAGTCGAGGACGGGCTCCTACGAGCAGTACTTC. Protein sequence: CSASESRTGSYEQYF.